Below are 9 T cell receptor beta chains sequenced from a single sample in a study of OX40 agonist ivuxolimab in advanced cancers. The repertoire was sequenced with immunoSEQ multiplex PCR; TCRdb's copy has only in-frame clones and lacks some. The sample has about 69,000 clones; 90% are singletons. This material consisted of CD4+ or CD8+ T cells sorted from blood, taken in a trial of the OX40 agonist ivuxolimab. All receptors derive from an adult with an advanced solid tumor such as melanoma, head and neck, liver or kidney cancer.

The V call is TRBV7-9, the J call TRBJ2-5; possible D gene TRBD1, 6 bases. The germline CDR1 and CDR2 sequences are SEHNR and FQNEAQ (reference sequence). This CDR3 region has 16 residues. Trimming left V 5 bases short and J 1 base short, with 17 bases between. The CDR3 reads CASSRRGATGQETQYF. The CDR3 DNA follows: TGTGCCAGCAGCCGCAGGGGCGCGACCGGCCAAGAGACCCAGTACTTC.

In this sample, this clone turned up once. The V call is TRBV4-2, the J call TRBJ2-1; the match to TRBD2 covers 11 bases. The V gene end was trimmed by 0 bases and the J gene end by 7 bases; junction bases not matched to a gene: 11. The length of the CDR3 is 18 residues. CDR1 and CDR2 from the germline V gene are LGHNA and YNFKEQ. CDR3 in DNA: TGTGCCAGCAGCCAAGAGCGCGGGACTAGCGGCCGGGAAAATGAGCAGTTCTTC. Its translation is CASSQERGTSGRENEQFF.

The chain uses TRBV5-1 and TRBJ2-3, with 7 nucleotides matching TRBD1. V lost 5 bases to trimming and J lost 4 bases; unmatched junction nucleotides: 10. Germline V lookup: CDR1 SGHRS, CDR2 YFSETQ. CDR3 size: 15 residues. CDR3 residues: CASRPVPQGADTQYF. In nucleotides, the CDR3 is TGCGCCAGCAGACCAGTCCCCCAGGGGGCAGATACGCAGTATTTT.

The V call is TRBV28, the J call TRBJ1-5; maybe TRBD1 (6 bases). The CDR3 loop spans 16 amino acids. Germline V gene lookup returns CDR1 MDHEN and CDR2 SYDVKM. Trimming removed 5 bases from V and 5 bases from J, with 19 bases in between. In DNA form, the CDR3 reads TGTGCCAGCAGTCGTGGGGGGGCAGGAGGGGATCAGCCCCAGCATTTT. This translates into CASSRGGAGGDQPQHF.

The chain is built from TRBV4-3 and TRBJ2-5; 10 bases are shared with TRBD1. With V trimmed by 4 bases and J by 4 bases, 9 bases remained unmatched. Germline CDR1 is LGHNA and CDR2 is YSLEER. This CDR3 has 16 amino acids. The CDR3 coding sequence is TGCGCCAGCAGCCTCGAGACAGGGGGCGCGGGAGAGACCCAGTACTTC. Protein sequence: CASSLETGGAGETQYF.

The CDR3 DNA follows: TGCAGCGACAATCAGGGGCAGAGGGGATATAGCAATCAGCCCCAGCATTTT. Translated, it gives CSDNQGQRGYSNQPQHF. V gene TRBV29-1 combines with J gene TRBJ1-5; perhaps TRBD1 as D (6 bases). The CDR3 sequence is 17 residues long. Germline CDR1 and CDR2: SQVTM and ANQGSEA. The V and J ends lost 7 bases and 0 bases respectively, with 22 bases between them.

The genes are TRBV11-3 and TRBJ2-5, with 7 bases that match TRBD2. The V and J ends lost 5 bases and 7 bases, in that order; junction bases with no gene match: 7. Germline values: CDR1 SGHNT, CDR2 YENEEA. The length of the CDR3 is 13 residues. CDR3 DNA sequence: TGTGCCAGCAGCCCGACTAGCCAGGGGACCCAGTACTTC. This codes for CASSPTSQGTQYF.

In its sample, this clone was seen once. The chain joins TRBV18 to TRBJ2-2; D is ambiguous. Germline V gene lookup returns CDR1 KGHSH and CDR2 LQKENI. The CDR3 is 15 residues long. Trimming removed 3 bases at V and 4 bases at J, with 12 bases between. The CDR3 spells CASSPLVSSTGELFF. In DNA, the CDR3 is TGTGCCAGCTCACCCCTAGTCTCTTCCACCGGGGAGCTGTTTTTT.

The chain is built from TRBV19 and TRBJ2-5; 8 nucleotides line up with TRBD2. Germline trimming cut 6 bases from V and 1 base from J; bases unmatched to any gene: 4. Germline V gene sequence: CDR1 LNHDA, CDR2 SQIVND (reference sequence). This CDR3 spans 14 amino acids. CDR3 bases: TGTGCCAGTAGATCAGCGGGAGCCCAAGAGACCCAGTACTTC. It specifies CASRSAGAQETQYF.